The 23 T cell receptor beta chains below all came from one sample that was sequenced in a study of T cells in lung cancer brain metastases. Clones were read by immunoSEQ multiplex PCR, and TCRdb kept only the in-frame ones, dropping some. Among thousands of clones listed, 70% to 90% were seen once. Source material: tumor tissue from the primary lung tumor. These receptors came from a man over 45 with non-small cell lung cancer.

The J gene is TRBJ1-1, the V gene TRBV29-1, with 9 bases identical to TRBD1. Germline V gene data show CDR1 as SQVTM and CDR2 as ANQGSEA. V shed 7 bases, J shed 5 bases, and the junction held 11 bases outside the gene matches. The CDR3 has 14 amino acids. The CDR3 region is CSARRGTGQTEAFF. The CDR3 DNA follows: TGCAGCGCCCGAAGGGGGACAGGGCAAACTGAAGCTTTCTTT.

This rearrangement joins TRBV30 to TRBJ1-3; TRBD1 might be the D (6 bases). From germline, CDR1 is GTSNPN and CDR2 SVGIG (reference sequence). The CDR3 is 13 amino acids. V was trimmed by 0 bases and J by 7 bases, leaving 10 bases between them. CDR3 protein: CAWSVKGVNTIYF. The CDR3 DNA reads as TGTGCCTGGAGTGTGAAGGGGGTCAACACCATATATTTT.

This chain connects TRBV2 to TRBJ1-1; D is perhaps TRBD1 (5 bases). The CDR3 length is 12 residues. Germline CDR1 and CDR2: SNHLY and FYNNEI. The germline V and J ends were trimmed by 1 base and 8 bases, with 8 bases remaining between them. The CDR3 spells CASSEDDREAFF. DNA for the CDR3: TGTGCCAGCAGTGAAGACGACAGAGAAGCTTTCTTT.

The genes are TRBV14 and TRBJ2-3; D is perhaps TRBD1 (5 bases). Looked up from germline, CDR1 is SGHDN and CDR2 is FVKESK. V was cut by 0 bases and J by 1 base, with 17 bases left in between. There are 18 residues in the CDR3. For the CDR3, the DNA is TGTGCCAGCAGCCAAGATTCGGGTAGGGGCCGGGGCACAGATACGCAGTATTTT. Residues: CASSQDSGRGRGTDTQYF. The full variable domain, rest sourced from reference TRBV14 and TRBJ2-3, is EAGVTQFPSHSVIEKGQTVTLRCDPISGHDNLYWYRRVMGKEIKFLLHFVKESKQDESGMPNNRFLAERTGGTYSTLKVQPAELEDSGVYFCASSQDSGRGRGTDTQYFGPGTRLTVL.

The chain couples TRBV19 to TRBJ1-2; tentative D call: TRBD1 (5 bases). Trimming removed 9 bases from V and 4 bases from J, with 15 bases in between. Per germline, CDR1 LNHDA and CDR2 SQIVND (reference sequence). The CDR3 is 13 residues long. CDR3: CASRAGTAYGYTF. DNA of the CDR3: TGTGCCAGCAGGGCGGGCACAGCCTATGGCTACACCTTC.

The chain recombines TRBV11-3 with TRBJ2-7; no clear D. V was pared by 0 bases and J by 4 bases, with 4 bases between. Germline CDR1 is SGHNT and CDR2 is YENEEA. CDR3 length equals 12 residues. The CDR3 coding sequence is TGTGCCAGCAGCTTAGACAATTACGAGCAGTACTTC. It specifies CASSLDNYEQYF. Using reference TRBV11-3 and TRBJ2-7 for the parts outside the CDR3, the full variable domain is EAGVVQSPRYKIIEKKQPVAFWCNPISGHNTLYWYLQNLGQGPELLIRYENEEAVDDSQLPKDRFSAERLKGVDSTLKIQPAELGDSAVYLCASSLDNYEQYFGPGTRLTVT.

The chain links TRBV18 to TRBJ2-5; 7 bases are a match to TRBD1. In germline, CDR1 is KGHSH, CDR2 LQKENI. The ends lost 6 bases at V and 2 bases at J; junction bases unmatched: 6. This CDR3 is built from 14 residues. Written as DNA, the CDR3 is TGTGCCAGCTCGCTACACAGGGGACAAGAGACCCAGTACTTC. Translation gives CASSLHRGQETQYF.

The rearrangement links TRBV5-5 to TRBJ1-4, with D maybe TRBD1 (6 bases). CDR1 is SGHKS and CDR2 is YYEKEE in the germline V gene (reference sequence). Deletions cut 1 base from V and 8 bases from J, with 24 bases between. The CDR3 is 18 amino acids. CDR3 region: CASSLILLPGPGGEKLFF. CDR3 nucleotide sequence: TGTGCCAGCAGCTTGATCCTTTTACCGGGGCCCGGGGGCGAAAAACTGTTTTTT.

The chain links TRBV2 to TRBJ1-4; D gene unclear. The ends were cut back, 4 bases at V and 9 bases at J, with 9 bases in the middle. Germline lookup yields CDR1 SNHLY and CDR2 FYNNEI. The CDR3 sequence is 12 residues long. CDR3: CASSVGFKKLFF. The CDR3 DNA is TGTGCCAGCAGTGTCGGGTTCAAAAAACTGTTTTTT. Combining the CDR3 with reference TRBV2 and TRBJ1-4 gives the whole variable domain EPEVTQTPSHQVTQMGQEVILRCVPISNHLYFYWYRQILGQKVEFLVSFYNNEISEKSEIFDDQFSVERPDGSNFTLKIRSTKLEDSAMYFCASSVGFKKLFFGSGTQLSVL.

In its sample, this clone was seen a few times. Here the CDR3 reads CSALYYEQYF. The CDR3 DNA is TGCAGTGCCCTTTACTACGAGCAGTACTTC. The chain is built from TRBV20-1 and TRBJ2-7, with D hard to call. Trimming shortened V by 6 bases and J by 3 bases, and 6 bases separated the two germline ends. Germline V gene data show CDR1 as DFQATT and CDR2 as SNEGSKA (reference sequence). The CDR3 is 10 residues long.

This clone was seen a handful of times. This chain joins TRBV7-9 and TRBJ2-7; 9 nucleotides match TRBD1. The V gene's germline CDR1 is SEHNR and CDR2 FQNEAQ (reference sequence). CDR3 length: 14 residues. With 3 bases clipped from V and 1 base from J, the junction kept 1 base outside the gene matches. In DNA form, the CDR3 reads TGTGCCAGCAGCTTGACAGGGGGATCCTACGAGCAGTACTTC. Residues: CASSLTGGSYEQYF.

CDR3 in amino acids: CASTLRAGELFF. CDR3 sequence (DNA): TGTGCCAGCACCTTGAGGGCCGGGGAGCTGTTTTTT. The J gene is TRBJ2-2, the V gene TRBV2; maybe TRBD2 (5 bases). Per germline, CDR1 SNHLY and CDR2 FYNNEI. There are 12 residues in the CDR3. The V end was cut by 7 bases, the J end by 6 bases, with 9 bases between.

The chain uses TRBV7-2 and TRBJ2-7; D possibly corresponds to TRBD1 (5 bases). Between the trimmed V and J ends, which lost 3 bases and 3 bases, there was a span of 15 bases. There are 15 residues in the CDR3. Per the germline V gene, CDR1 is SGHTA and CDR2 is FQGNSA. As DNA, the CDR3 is TGTGCCAGCAGCTTGAGCCAGGGCATAGGCTACGAGCAGTACTTC. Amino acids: CASSLSQGIGYEQYF. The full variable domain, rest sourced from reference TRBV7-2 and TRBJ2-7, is GAGVSQSPSNKVTEKGKDVELRCDPISGHTALYWYRQSLGQGLEFLIYFQGNSAPDKSGLPSDRFSAERTGGSVSTLTIQRTQQEDSAVYLCASSLSQGIGYEQYFGPGTRLTVT.

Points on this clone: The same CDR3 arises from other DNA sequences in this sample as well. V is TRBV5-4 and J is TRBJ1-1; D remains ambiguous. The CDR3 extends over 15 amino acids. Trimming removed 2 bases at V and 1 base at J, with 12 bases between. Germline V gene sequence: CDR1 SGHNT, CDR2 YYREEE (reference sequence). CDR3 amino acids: CASSFGWGGNTEAFF. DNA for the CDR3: TGTGCCAGCAGCTTTGGGTGGGGAGGGAACACTGAAGCTTTCTTT.

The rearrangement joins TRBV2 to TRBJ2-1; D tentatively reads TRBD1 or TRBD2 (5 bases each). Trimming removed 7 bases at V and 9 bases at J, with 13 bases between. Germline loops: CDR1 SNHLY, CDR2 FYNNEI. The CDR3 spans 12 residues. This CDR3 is CASTLRDGEQFF. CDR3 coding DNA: TGTGCCAGCACCCTGAGGGACGGTGAGCAGTTCTTC.

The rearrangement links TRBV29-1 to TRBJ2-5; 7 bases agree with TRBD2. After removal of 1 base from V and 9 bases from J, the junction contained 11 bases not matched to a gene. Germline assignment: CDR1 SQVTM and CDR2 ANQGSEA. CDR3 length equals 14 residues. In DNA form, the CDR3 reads TGCAGCGTTGAAGGGGGGTCCCGGGGGGTGGCCCAGTACTTC. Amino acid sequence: CSVEGGSRGVAQYF.

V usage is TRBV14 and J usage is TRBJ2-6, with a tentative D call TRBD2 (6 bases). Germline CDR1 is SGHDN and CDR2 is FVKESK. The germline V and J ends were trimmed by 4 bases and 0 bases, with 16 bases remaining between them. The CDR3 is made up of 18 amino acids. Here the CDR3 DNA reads TGTGCCAGCAGCCCTTCCCTCGGGAGCCTCTCTGGGGCCAACGTCCTGACTTTC. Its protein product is CASSPSLGSLSGANVLTF.

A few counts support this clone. The CDR3 sequence is CASSEWSGATDTQYF. The CDR3 coding sequence is TGTGCCAGCAGTGAATGGAGCGGGGCCACAGATACGCAGTATTTT. The rearrangement joins TRBV6-1 to TRBJ2-3; TRBD2 agrees at 7 bases. Germline values: CDR1 MNHNS, CDR2 SASEGT. This CDR3 has 15 amino acids. The V gene end was trimmed by 2 bases and the J gene end by 2 bases; junction bases not matched to a gene: 4.

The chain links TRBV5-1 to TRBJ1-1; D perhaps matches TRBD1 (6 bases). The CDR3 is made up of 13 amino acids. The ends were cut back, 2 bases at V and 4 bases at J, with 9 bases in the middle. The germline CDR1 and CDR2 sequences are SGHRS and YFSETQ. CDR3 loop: CASSFQGGTEAFF. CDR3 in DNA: TGCGCCAGCAGCTTCCAAGGGGGCACTGAAGCTTTCTTT.

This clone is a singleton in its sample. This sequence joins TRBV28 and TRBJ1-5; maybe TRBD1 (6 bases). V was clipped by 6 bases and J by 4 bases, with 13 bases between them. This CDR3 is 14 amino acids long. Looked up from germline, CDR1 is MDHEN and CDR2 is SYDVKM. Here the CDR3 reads CASSQYTGNQPQHF. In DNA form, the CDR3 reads TGTGCCAGCAGCCAATATACAGGGAATCAGCCCCAGCATTTT.

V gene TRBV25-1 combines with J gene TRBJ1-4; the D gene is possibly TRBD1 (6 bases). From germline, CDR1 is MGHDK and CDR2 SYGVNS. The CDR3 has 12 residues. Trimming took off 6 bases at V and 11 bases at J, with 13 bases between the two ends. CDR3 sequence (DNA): TGTGCCAGCAGAAAAACGGGACACAAACTGTTTTTT. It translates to CASRKTGHKLFF. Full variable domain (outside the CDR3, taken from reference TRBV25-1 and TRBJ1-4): EADIYQTPRYLVIGTGKKITLECSQTMGHDKMYWYQQDPGMELHLIHYSYGVNSTEKGDLSSESTVSRIRTEHFPLTLESARPSHTSQYLCASRKTGHKLFFGSGTQLSVL.

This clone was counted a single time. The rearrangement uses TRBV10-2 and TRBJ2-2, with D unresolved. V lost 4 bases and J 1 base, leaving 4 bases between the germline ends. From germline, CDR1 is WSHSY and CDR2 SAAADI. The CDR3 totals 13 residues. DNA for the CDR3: TGCGCCAGCAGTGTCCAGAACACCGGGGAGCTGTTTTTT. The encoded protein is CASSVQNTGELFF.

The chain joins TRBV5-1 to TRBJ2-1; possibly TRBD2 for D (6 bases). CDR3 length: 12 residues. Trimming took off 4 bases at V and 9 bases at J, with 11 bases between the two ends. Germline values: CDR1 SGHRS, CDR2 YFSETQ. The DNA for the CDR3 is TGCGCCAGCAGCCTCCTAGCGAGTGAGCAGTTCTTC. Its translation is CASSLLASEQFF.